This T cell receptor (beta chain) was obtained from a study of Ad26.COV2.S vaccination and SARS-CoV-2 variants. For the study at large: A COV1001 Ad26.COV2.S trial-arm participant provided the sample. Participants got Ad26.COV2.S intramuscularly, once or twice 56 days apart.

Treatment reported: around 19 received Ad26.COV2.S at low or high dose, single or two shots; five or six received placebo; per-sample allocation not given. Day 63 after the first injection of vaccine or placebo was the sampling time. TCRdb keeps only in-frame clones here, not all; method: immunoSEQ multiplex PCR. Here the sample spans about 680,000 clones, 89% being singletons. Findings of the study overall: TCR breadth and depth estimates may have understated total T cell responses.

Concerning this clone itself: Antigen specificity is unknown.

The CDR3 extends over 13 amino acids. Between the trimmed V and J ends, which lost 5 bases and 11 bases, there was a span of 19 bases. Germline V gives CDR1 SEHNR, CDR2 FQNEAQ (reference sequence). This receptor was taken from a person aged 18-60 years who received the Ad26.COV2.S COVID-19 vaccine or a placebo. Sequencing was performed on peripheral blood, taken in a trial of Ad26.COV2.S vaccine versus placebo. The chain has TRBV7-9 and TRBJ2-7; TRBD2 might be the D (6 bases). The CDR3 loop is CASSPGSEGAEYF. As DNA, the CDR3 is TGTGCCAGCAGCCCCGGGTCGGAGGGAGCCGAGTACTTC. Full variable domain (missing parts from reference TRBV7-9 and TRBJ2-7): DTGVSQNPRHKITKRGQNVTFRCDPISEHNRLYWYRQTLGQGPEFLTYFQNEAQLEKSRLLSDRFSAERPKGSFSTLEIQRTEQGDSAMYLCASSPGSEGAEYFGPGTRLTVT.